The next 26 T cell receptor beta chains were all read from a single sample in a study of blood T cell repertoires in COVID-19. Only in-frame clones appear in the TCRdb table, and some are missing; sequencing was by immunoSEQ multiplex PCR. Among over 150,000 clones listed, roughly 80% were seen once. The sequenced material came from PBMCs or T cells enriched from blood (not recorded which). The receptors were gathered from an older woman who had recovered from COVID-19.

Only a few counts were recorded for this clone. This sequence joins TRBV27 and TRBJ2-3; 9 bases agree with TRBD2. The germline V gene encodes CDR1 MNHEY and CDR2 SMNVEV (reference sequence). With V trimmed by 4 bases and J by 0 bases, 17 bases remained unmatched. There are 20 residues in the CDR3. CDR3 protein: CASSSLEALAGMTSTDTQYF. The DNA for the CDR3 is TGTGCCAGCAGTTCATTGGAGGCGCTAGCGGGGATGACTAGCACAGATACGCAGTATTTT.

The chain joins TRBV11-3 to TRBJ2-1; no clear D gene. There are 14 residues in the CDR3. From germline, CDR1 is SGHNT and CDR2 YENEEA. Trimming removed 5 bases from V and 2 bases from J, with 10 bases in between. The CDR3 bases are TGTGCCAGCAGCCCCCGAGGCGCCTACAATGAGCAGTTCTTC. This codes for CASSPRGAYNEQFF.

CDR3 DNA sequence: TGTGCCAGCAGCTGGCCCTTTGCCGGGGAGCTGTTTTTT. Its translation is CASSWPFAGELFF. The V call is TRBV5-6, the J call TRBJ2-2; no reliable D call. This CDR3 comprises 13 residues. Trimming took 3 bases from V and 6 from J, leaving 9 bases between them. The germline V gene has CDR1 SGHDT and CDR2 YYEEEE. The full variable domain, in which reference TRBV5-6 and TRBJ2-2 provide the parts outside the CDR3, is DAGVTQSPTHLIKTRGQQVTLRCSPKSGHDTVSWYQQALGQGPQFIFQYYEEEERQRGNFPDRFSGHQFPNYSSELNVNALLLGDSALYLCASSWPFAGELFFGEGSRLTVL.

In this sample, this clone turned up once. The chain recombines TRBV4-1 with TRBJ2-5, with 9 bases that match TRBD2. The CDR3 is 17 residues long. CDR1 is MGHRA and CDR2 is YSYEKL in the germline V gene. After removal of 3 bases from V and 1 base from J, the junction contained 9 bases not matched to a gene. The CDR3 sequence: CASSQAGVAGAQETQYF. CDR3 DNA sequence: TGCGCCAGCAGCCAGGCAGGGGTAGCGGGAGCCCAAGAGACCCAGTACTTC.

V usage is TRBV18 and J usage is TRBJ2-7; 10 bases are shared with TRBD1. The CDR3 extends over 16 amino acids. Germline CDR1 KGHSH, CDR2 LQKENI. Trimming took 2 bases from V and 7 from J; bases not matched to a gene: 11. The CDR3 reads CASSPEQRQGAQEQYF. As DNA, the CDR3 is TGTGCCAGCTCACCAGAACAAAGACAGGGGGCCCAAGAGCAGTACTTC.

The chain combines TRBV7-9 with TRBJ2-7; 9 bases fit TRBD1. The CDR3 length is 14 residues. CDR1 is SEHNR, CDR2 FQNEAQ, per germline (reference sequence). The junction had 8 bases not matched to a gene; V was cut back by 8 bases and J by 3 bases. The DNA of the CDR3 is TGTGCCAGCGCCGGGACAGGGACTTACTACGAGCAGTACTTC. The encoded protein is CASAGTGTYYEQYF.

The CDR3, as DNA: TGTGCCAGCAGCTCTGGCTACAGGGGAGGCTACACCTTC. Translating it yields CASSSGYRGGYTF. The chain uses TRBV11-2 and TRBJ1-2; the match to TRBD1 covers 7 bases. V was clipped by 4 bases and J by 8 bases; unmatched bases: 7. The germline V gene has CDR1 SGHAT and CDR2 FQNNGV. The CDR3 is 13 residues long. Drawing the rest from reference TRBV11-2 and TRBJ1-2, the complete variable domain is EAGVAQSPRYKIIEKRQSVAFWCNPISGHATLYWYQQILGQGPKLLIQFQNNGVVDDSQLPKDRFSAERLKGVDSTLKIQPAKLEDSAVYLCASSSGYRGGYTFGSGTRLTVV.

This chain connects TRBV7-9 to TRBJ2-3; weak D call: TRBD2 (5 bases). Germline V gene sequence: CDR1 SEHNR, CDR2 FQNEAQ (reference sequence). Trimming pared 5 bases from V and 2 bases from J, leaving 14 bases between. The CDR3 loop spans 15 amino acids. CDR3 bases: TGTGCCAGCAGCCCCAACCGGGGAGCCACAGATACGCAGTATTTT. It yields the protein CASSPNRGATDTQYF.

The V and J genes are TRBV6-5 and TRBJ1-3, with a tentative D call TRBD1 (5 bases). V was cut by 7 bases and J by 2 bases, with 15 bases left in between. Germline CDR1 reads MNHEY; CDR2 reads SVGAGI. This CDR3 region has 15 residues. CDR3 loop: CASKSSGLPGNTIYF. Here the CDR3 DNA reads TGTGCCAGCAAGAGCTCAGGGTTGCCTGGAAACACCATATATTTT.

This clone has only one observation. CDR3 DNA sequence: TGTGCCACGGCACGGCGGGGGGCTCGCGAGCAGTACTTC. It yields the protein CATARRGAREQYF. The rearrangement links TRBV15 to TRBJ2-7, with 8 nucleotides matching TRBD2. The J segment lost 6 bases and the V segment lost 9 bases, leaving 10 bases of the junction unmatched. The CDR3 covers 13 residues. Germline V gives CDR1 LNHNV, CDR2 YYDKDF (reference sequence). Complete variable domain (other parts from reference TRBV15 and TRBJ2-7): DAMVIQNPRYQVTQFGKPVTLSCSQTLNHNVMYWYQQKSSQAPKLLFHYYDKDFNNEADTPDNFQSRRPNTSFCFLDIRSPGLGDTAMYLCATARRGAREQYFGPGTRLTVT.

The chain's CDR3 is CAWSVRPRAEAFF. As DNA, the CDR3 is TGTGCCTGGAGTGTACGTCCCAGGGCGGAAGCTTTCTTT. The rearrangement joins TRBV30 to TRBJ1-1, with a weak D call TRBD1 (5 bases). The CDR3 sequence is 13 residues long. The V gene lost 0 bases and the J gene lost 8 bases, with 13 bases spanning the gap. Germline CDR1 is GTSNPN and CDR2 is SVGIG (reference sequence).

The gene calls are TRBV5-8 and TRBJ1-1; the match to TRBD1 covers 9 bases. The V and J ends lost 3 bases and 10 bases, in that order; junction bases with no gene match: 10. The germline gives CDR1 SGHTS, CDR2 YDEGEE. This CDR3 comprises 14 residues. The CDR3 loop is CASSSRDRVAGAFF. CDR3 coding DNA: TGTGCCAGCAGCTCAAGGGACAGGGTAGCAGGAGCTTTCTTT.

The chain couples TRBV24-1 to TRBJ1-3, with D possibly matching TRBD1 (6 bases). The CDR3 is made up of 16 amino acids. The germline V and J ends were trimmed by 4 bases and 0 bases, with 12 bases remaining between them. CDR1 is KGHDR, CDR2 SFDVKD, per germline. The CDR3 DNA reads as TGTGCCACCAGTGACTACAGGGAGAACTCTGGAAACACCATATATTTT. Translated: CATSDYRENSGNTIYF.

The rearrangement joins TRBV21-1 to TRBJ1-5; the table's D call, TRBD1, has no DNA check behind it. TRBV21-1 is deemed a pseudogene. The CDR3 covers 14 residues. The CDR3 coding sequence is TGTGCCAGCAGGGGGCCTTATAGCAATCAGCCCCAGCATTTT. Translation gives CASRGPYSNQPQHF.

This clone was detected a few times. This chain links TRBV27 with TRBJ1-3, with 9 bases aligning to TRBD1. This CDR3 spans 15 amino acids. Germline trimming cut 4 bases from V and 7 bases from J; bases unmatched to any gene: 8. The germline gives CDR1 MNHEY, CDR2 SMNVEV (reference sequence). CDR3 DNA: TGTGCCAGCAGTTCAGCCGGGACAGGGAGGAACACCATATATTTT. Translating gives CASSSAGTGRNTIYF.

CDR3 in amino acids: CASSEAENQPQHF. The CDR3 DNA follows: TGTGCCAGCAGTGAGGCAGAAAATCAGCCCCAGCATTTT. This chain connects TRBV2 to TRBJ1-5; D call uncertain. CDR1 is SNHLY, CDR2 FYNNEI, per germline. V gave up 3 bases and J gave up 4 bases, with 7 bases separating them. CDR3 length equals 13 residues.

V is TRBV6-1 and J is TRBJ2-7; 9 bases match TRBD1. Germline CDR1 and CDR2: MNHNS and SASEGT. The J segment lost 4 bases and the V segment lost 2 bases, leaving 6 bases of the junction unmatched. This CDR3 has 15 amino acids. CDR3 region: CASSEFRGQGYEQYF. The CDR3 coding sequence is TGTGCCAGCAGTGAATTCCGGGGACAGGGTTACGAGCAGTACTTC.

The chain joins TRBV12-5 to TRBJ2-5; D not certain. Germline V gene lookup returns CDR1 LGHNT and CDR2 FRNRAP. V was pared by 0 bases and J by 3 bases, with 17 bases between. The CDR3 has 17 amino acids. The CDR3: CASGLVLVGQPKETQYF. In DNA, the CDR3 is TGTGCTAGTGGTTTGGTATTGGTTGGGCAGCCCAAAGAGACCCAGTACTTC.

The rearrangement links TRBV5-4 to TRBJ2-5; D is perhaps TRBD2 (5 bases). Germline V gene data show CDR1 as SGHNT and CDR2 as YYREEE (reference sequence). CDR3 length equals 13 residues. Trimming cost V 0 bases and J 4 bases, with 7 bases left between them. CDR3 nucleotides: TGTGCCAGCAGCTTGGGGACTCTAGAGACCCAGTACTTC. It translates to CASSLGTLETQYF.

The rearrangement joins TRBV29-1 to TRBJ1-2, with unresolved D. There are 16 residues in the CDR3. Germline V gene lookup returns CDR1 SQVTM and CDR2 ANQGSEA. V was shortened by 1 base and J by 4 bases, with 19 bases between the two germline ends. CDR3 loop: CSVEGGVWGYSYGYTF. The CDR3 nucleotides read TGCAGCGTTGAAGGGGGAGTTTGGGGTTATTCCTATGGCTACACCTTC.

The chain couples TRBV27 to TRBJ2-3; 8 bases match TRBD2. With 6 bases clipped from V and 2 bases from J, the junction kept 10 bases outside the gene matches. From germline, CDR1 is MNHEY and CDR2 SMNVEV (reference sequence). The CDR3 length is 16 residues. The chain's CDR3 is CASSLFAGGNTDTQYF. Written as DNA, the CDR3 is TGTGCCAGCAGCCTTTTTGCGGGGGGTAACACAGATACGCAGTATTTT.

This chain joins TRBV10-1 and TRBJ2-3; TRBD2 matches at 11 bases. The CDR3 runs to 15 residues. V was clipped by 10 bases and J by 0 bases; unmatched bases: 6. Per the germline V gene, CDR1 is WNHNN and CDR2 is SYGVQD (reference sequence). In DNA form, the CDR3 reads TGCGCCACTAGCGGGGGGCTTCCTAGCACAGATACGCAGTATTTT. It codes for CATSGGLPSTDTQYF.

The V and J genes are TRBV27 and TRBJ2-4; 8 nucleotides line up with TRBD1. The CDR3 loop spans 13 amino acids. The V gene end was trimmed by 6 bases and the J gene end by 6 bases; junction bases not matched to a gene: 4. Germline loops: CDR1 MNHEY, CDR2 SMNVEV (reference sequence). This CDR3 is CASSLDRGNIQYF. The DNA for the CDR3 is TGTGCCAGCAGCTTAGACAGGGGAAACATTCAGTACTTC.

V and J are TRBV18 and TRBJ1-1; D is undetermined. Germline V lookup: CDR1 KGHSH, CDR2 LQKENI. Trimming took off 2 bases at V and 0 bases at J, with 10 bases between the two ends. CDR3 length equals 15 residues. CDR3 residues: CASSPEAVLNTEAFF. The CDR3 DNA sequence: TGTGCCAGCTCACCAGAGGCCGTTTTGAACACTGAAGCTTTCTTT.

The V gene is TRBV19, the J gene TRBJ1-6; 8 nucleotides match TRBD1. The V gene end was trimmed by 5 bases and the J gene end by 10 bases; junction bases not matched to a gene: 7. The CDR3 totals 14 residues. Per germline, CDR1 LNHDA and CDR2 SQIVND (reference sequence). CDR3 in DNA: TGTGCCAGTAGTTTGGACAGGGTATCCTCACCCCTCCACTTT. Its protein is CASSLDRVSSPLHF.

This chain's CDR3 is CASSQGQGTSPLHF. In DNA, the CDR3 is TGTGCCAGCAGTCAGGGACAGGGTACTTCACCCCTCCACTTT. V and J are TRBV5-4 and TRBJ1-6; 9 nucleotides align to TRBD1. The CDR3 spans 14 residues. V shed 5 bases and J 9 bases; nucleotides not matched to a gene: 6. Germline V gene sequence: CDR1 SGHNT, CDR2 YYREEE (reference sequence).